This passage covers 2 T cell receptor beta chains from one sample sequenced in a study of T cells of healthy individuals. One entry per CDR3 protein results from TCRdb running MiXCR on the 5' RACE reads. The table includes around 53,000 distinct CDR3 sequences, 14% to 15% detected once. Receptors originate from a human donor in good health.

This clonotype was seen more than once but under ten times. CDR3 region: CASSYSGGFNEQFF. DNA for the CDR3: TGTGCCAGCAGTTATTCAGGAGGATTCAATGAGCAGTTCTTC. V gene TRBV6-2 or TRBV6-3 combines with J gene TRBJ2-1; a weak D match, TRBD2 (5 bases). Trimming removed 3 bases from V and 6 bases from J, with 12 bases in between. The germline gives CDR1 MNHEY, CDR2 SVGEGT. The CDR3 is 14 amino acids.

This chain uses TRBV7-2 with TRBJ2-5; D not resolved. This CDR3 spans 13 amino acids. Germline V CDR1 and CDR2: SGHTA, FQGNSA. Trimming stripped 0 bases from V and 7 bases from J, with 9 bases between. The DNA for the CDR3 is TGTGCCAGCAGCTTAGCACAGAAGGGGACCCAGTACTTC. This sequence encodes CASSLAQKGTQYF.